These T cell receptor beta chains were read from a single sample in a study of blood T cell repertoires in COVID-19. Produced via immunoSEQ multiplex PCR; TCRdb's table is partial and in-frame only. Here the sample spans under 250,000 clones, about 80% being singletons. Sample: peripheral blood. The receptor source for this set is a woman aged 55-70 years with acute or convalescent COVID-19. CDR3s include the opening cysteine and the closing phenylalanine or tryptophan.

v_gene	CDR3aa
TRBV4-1	CASSPGLGTEAFF
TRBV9	CASSGQGTPGNTIYF
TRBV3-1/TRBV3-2	CASSPFMRRQNLYEQYF
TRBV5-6	CASSPDRGRGYGYTF
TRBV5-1	CASSLGIGGGQETQYF
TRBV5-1	CASSPLPGSSGELFF
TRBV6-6	CASSYGQGVVEKLFF
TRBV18	CASSPGIGRVNGYTF
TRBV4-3	CASSFQLTSGQTTYEQYF
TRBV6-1	CASSEPLDRISYNEQFF
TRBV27	CASSSDPDRAQETQYF
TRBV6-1	CASSEQFPGTAWNTEAFF
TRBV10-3	CAISGDTEAFF
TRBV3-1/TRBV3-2	CASSQDRRSSPLHF
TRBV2	CASSPAGIGEQYF
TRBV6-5	CASGLNSNQPQHF
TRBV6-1	CASREAMNTEAFF
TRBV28	CASIPSGVFGYTF
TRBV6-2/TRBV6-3	CASSLQGYETQYF
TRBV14	CASSQDGRGRSPLHF
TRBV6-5	CASKGLAGYEQFF
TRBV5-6	CASSLAGSDTQYF
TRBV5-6	CASSGDSRQYF
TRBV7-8	CASTPTRQGGYGYTF
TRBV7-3	CASSSTTGRGDTGELFF
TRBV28	CASSLFGVNTEAFF
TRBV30	CAWSGTGDSPLHF
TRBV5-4	CASSPRLAGVTGELFF
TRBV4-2	CASSRSGQGNRYGYTF
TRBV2	CASRDLMFETGDGANVLTF
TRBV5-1	CASSPQGANTGELFF
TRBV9	CASSVPGAYAFF
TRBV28	CASRHWGGDREGNTIYF
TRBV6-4	CARRDRDYAGYTF
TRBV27	CASSLSPGVSRQYF
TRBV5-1	CASSLTTQGLAGARYEQYF
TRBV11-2	CASSNTGIRRHGYTF
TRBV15	CATSRDIGTNQPQHF
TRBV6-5	CASSYSDRGMHEQYF
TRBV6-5	CASGRWSEQFF
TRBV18	CASSPGLTEAFF
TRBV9	CASSVGTGGYYEQYF
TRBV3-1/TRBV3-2	CASSQDKTSGGAQETQYF